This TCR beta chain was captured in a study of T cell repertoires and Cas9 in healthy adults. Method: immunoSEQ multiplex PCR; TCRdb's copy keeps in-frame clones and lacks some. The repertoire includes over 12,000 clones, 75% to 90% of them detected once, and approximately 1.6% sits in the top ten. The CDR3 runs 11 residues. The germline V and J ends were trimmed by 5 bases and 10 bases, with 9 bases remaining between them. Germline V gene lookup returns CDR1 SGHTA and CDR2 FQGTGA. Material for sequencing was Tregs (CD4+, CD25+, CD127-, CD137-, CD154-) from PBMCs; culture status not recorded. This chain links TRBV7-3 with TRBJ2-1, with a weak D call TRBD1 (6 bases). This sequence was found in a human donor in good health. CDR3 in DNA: TGTGCCAGCAGCGCCCAGGGGGAGCAGTTCTTC. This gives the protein CASSAQGEQFF.